This T cell receptor beta chain derives from a study of OX40 agonist ivuxolimab in advanced cancers. Study details: Ivuxolimab doses were 0.01, 0.1, 0.3, 1.5, 3 or 10 mg/kg every 2 weeks.

Germline CDR1 is MNHNS and CDR2 is SASEGT. The CDR3 covers 15 residues. J lost 7 bases, V lost 7 bases, and 7 bases had no gene match. TCRdb's table, derived via immunoSEQ multiplex PCR, lists solely in-frame clones and lacks some. The sample consists of fewer than 50,000 clones, over 60% of them appearing once. The chain uses TRBV6-1 and TRBJ2-1, with 13 bases that match TRBD2. The source is an adult with an advanced solid tumor such as melanoma, head and neck, liver or kidney cancer. Sample: CD4+ or CD8+ T cells sorted from blood, taken in a trial of the OX40 agonist ivuxolimab. The DNA of the CDR3 is TGTGCCAGCATTCAAAGGACTAGCGGGGGAAATGAGCAGTTCTTC. Its translation: CASIQRTSGGNEQFF.